These 18 T cell receptor beta chains share one sample of origin, sequenced in a study of blood T cells in healthy people across ages. A sample-barcoded 5' primer and a J-beta primer mix were used in a second PCR of roughly 6 to 12 cycles. Each CDR3 protein gets one entry after TCRdb re-called the 5' RACE reads with MiXCR. The data hold approximately 1.5 million distinct CDR3 sequences, with approximately 43% observed a single time. Sequencing input: blood. These receptors all come from a woman aged 18 to 35 in good health.

CDR3 region: CASSRLLGTQRSDTQYF. The DNA for the CDR3 is TGCGCCAGCAGCCGACTACTCGGGACCCAACGATCAGATACGCAGTATTTT. V and J are TRBV4-1 and TRBJ2-3, with D possibly being TRBD1 or TRBD2 (5 bases each). V was cut by 4 bases and J by 4 bases, with 21 bases left in between. In germline, CDR1 is MGHRA, CDR2 YSYEKL. This CDR3 is 17 amino acids long.

In this sample, this clonotype turned up a few times. The chain joins TRBV7-9 to TRBJ2-4; D not resolved. V was cut by 5 bases and J by 0 bases, with 11 bases left in between. Germline V gene sequence: CDR1 SEHNR, CDR2 FQNEAQ (reference sequence). The CDR3 contains 15 residues. This CDR3 reads CASSPGFRAKNIQYF. The CDR3 DNA is TGTGCCAGCAGCCCCGGGTTCCGAGCCAAAAACATTCAGTACTTC.

This clonotype was recorded a few times. V and J are TRBV3-1 and TRBJ2-7, with TRBD1 matching 7 bases. Germline CDR1 LGHDT, CDR2 YNNKEL (reference sequence). J gave up 3 bases and V 10 bases, and 9 bases lay outside the gene matches. The CDR3 runs 13 residues. The CDR3 DNA reads as TGTGCCACCGAGGGGACAGCAGACTACGAGCAGTACTTC. Its translation is CATEGTADYEQYF.

The gene calls are TRBV4-2 and TRBJ1-4, with D unclear. The germline V gene encodes CDR1 LGHNA and CDR2 YNFKEQ. The length of the CDR3 is 13 residues. V was shortened by 0 bases and J by 13 bases, with 12 bases between the two germline ends. CDR3 DNA sequence: TGTGCCAGCAGCCAAGAGGGAAAAGGAGCACTGTTTTTT. It codes for CASSQEGKGALFF.

CDR3 protein: CASSQGTSGFNEQFF. The CDR3, as DNA: TGTGCCAGCAGCCAAGGGACTAGCGGCTTCAATGAGCAGTTCTTC. V is TRBV27 and J is TRBJ2-1, with 11 bases identical to TRBD2. Germline V gene data show CDR1 as MNHEY and CDR2 as SMNVEV (reference sequence). The length of the CDR3 is 15 residues. V trimming: 6 bases; J trimming: 6 bases; junction bases outside the gene matches: 7.

The chain recombines TRBV28 with TRBJ1-2; 7 bases are shared with TRBD1. The CDR3 spans 14 residues. Germline V CDR1 and CDR2: MDHEN, SYDVKM. The ends lost 5 bases at V and 5 bases at J; junction bases unmatched: 8. The CDR3 sequence: CASSSEDRHYGYTF. The CDR3 nucleotides are TGTGCCAGCAGTAGCGAGGACAGGCATTATGGCTACACCTTC.

The V call is TRBV10-3, the J call TRBJ2-1; TRBD2 agrees at 8 bases. The CDR3 has 14 residues. J was trimmed by 4 bases and V by 10 bases; bases with no gene match: 9. Germline CDR1 ENHRY, CDR2 SYGVKD. The CDR3 bases are TGTGCCACCAGACCGGGACTAGGATACAATGAGCAGTTCTTC. Its protein is CATRPGLGYNEQFF.

V is TRBV20-1 and J is TRBJ1-1; D is uncertain. The V and J ends lost 8 bases and 1 base respectively, with 20 bases between them. The CDR3 is made up of 15 amino acids. Germline V CDR1 and CDR2: DFQATT, SNEGSKA (reference sequence). The chain's CDR3 is CSPRGSNTGNTEAFF. CDR3 nucleotide sequence: TGCAGTCCACGAGGGAGTAACACGGGGAACACTGAAGCTTTCTTT.

Many counts were recorded for this clonotype. An end of the junction does not agree with germline; a read error may underlie this. This chain uses TRBV3-1 with TRBJ2-7; 9 positions agree with TRBD1. In germline, CDR1 is LGHDT, CDR2 YNNKEL (reference sequence). The length of the CDR3 is 14 residues. The CDR3 DNA reads TGCGCCAGCAGCCAAGGGACAGGGCCCTACGAGCAGTACTTC. Encoded protein: CASSQGTGPYEQYF.

The V call is TRBV7-9, the J call TRBJ2-7; D call uncertain. V gave up 3 bases and J gave up 9 bases, with 12 bases separating them. Per the germline V gene, CDR1 is SEHNR and CDR2 is FQNEAQ (reference sequence). The CDR3 totals 12 residues. This CDR3 reads CASSLTDLRQYF. In DNA form, the CDR3 reads TGTGCCAGCAGCTTGACCGATCTTCGGCAGTACTTC.

Comments on this clonotype: At one end, the junction sequence differs from germline, possibly due to a read error. The chain joins TRBV5-1 to TRBJ2-7; 11 positions agree with TRBD1. This CDR3 is 17 amino acids long. CDR1 SGHRS and CDR2 YFSETQ come from the germline V gene. The CDR3 protein is CASGFGTGGLGYNEQYF. The CDR3, as DNA: TGCGCCAGCGGCTTCGGGACAGGGGGACTGGGATACAATGAGCAGTACTTC.

This clonotype was picked up a small number of times. V and J are TRBV7-9 and TRBJ2-2; 14 bases line up with TRBD2. The length of the CDR3 is 18 residues. V gave up 2 bases and J gave up 4 bases; unmatched junction bases: 6. Germline V lookup: CDR1 SEHNR, CDR2 FQNEAQ (reference sequence). The CDR3 sequence: CASSLPTSGGASTGELFF. The CDR3 region has the DNA TGTGCCAGCAGCTTACCGACTAGCGGGGGGGCGAGCACCGGGGAGCTGTTTTTT.

The chain recombines TRBV6-2 or TRBV6-3 with TRBJ2-1; a possible D gene is TRBD2 (5 bases). Trimming shortened V by 1 base and J by 8 bases, and 9 bases separated the two germline ends. This CDR3 spans 13 amino acids. The germline CDR1 and CDR2 sequences are MNHEY and SVGEGT. The CDR3 region is CASSYFGMDEQFF. The CDR3 nucleotides are TGTGCCAGCAGTTACTTCGGGATGGATGAGCAGTTCTTC.

This clonotype has more than one count but fewer than ten. The J gene is TRBJ2-5, the V gene TRBV2; no reliable D call. The ends were cut back, 4 bases at V and 4 bases at J, with 13 bases in the middle. Germline values: CDR1 SNHLY, CDR2 FYNNEI. The CDR3 runs to 14 residues. DNA of the CDR3: TGTGCCAGCAGTGGCGGCACCGGCCGAGAGACCCAGTACTTC. It codes for CASSGGTGRETQYF.

This clonotype was observed a handful of times. This chain uses TRBV12-3 or TRBV12-4 with TRBJ2-1; the D is unclear. The CDR3 contains 14 residues. Trimming shortened V by 6 bases and J by 4 bases, and 13 bases separated the two germline ends. The DNA for the CDR3 is TGTGCCAGCAGGGACGGACGGTCGTACAATGAGCAGTTCTTC. Protein product: CASRDGRSYNEQFF.

The chain uses TRBV28 and TRBJ2-1; 10 nucleotides align to TRBD2. CDR1 MDHEN and CDR2 SYDVKM come from the germline V gene. The CDR3 covers 15 residues. V trimming: 7 bases; J trimming: 0 bases; junction bases outside the gene matches: 3. The CDR3 loop reads CASTLAGSSYNEQFF. The CDR3, as DNA: TGTGCCAGCACACTAGCGGGGAGCTCCTACAATGAGCAGTTCTTC.

V and J are TRBV18 and TRBJ2-3; tentatively, D is TRBD1 (5 bases). V was pared by 3 bases and J by 8 bases, with 15 bases between. Germline loops: CDR1 KGHSH, CDR2 LQKENI. The CDR3 is 14 residues long. CDR3 DNA sequence: TGTGCCAGCTCACCGACAGAAGGTCGTGTTACGCAGTATTTT. It yields the protein CASSPTEGRVTQYF.

The rearrangement links TRBV7-2 to TRBJ2-3; tentative D call: TRBD2 (5 bases). Germline-derived CDR1 and CDR2 are SGHTA and FQGNSA. V lost 6 bases to trimming and J lost 2 bases, with 12 bases between them. The CDR3 runs to 14 residues. The CDR3 spells CASRARATTDTQYF. Here the CDR3 DNA reads TGTGCCAGCAGGGCGAGGGCTACCACAGATACGCAGTATTTT.